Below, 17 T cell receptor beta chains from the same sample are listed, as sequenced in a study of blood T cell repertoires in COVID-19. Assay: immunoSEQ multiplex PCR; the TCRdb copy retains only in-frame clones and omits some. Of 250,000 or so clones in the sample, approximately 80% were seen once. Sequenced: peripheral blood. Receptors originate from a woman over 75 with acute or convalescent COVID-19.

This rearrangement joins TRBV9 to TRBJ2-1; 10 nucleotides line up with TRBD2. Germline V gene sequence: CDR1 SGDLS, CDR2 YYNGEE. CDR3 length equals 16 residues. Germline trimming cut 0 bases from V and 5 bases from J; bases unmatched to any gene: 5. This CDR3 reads CASSVGTSGRDNEQFF. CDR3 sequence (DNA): TGTGCCAGCAGCGTAGGGACAAGCGGGAGGGACAATGAGCAGTTCTTC.

The CDR3 loop reads CASSLVGTGVEQFF. The DNA of the CDR3 is TGTGCCAGCAGCTTAGTTGGGACAGGGGTTGAGCAGTTCTTC. V and J are TRBV11-2 and TRBJ2-1; 10 positions agree with TRBD1. CDR1 is SGHAT, CDR2 FQNNGV, per germline. The V gene end was trimmed by 1 base and the J gene end by 9 bases; junction bases not matched to a gene: 3. This CDR3 is built from 14 residues.

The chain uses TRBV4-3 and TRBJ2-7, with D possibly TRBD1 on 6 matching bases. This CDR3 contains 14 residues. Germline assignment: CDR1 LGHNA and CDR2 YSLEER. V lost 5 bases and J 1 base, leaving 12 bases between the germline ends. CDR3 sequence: CASSTDRWSYEQYF. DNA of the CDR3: TGCGCCAGCAGCACCGACAGGTGGTCCTACGAGCAGTACTTC.

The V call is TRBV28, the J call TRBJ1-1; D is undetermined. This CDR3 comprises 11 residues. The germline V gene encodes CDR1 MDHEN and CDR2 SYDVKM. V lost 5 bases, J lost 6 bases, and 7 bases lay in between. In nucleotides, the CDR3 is TGTGCCAGCAGTGGACTGGCTGAAGCTTTCTTT. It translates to CASSGLAEAFF. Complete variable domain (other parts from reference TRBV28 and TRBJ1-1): DVKVTQSSRYLVKRTGEKVFLECVQDMDHENMFWYRQDPGLGLRLIYFSYDVKMKEKGDIPEGYSVSREKKERFSLILESASTNQTSMYLCASSGLAEAFFGQGTRLTVV.

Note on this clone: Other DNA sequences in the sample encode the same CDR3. The CDR3 coding sequence is TGTGCCAGCTCACCAGACAGAAATCAGCCCCAGCATTTT. It is translated as CASSPDRNQPQHF. V gene TRBV18 combines with J gene TRBJ1-5, with D perhaps TRBD1 (5 bases). The CDR3 is 13 residues long. Germline CDR1 and CDR2: KGHSH and LQKENI. Trimming stripped 2 bases from V and 4 bases from J, with 6 bases between.

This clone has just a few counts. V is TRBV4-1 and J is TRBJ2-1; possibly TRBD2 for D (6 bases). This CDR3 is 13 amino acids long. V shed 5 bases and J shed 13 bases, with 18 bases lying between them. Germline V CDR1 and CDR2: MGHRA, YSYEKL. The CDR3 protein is CASSTLRTTVQFF. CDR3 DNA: TGCGCCAGCAGCACTCTTAGGACTACGGTCCAGTTCTTC.

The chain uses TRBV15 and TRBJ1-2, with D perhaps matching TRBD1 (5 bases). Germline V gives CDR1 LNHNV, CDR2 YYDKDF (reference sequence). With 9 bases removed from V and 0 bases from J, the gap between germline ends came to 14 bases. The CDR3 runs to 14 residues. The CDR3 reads CATGAGLTNYGYTF. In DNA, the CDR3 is TGTGCCACAGGTGCGGGGCTGACTAACTATGGCTACACCTTC.

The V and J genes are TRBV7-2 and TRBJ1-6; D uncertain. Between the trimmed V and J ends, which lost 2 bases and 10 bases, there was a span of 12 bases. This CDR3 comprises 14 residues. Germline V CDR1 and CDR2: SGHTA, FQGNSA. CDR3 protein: CASSLNSRGSPLHF. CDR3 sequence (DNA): TGTGCCAGCAGCTTAAACAGTCGCGGGTCACCCCTCCACTTT.

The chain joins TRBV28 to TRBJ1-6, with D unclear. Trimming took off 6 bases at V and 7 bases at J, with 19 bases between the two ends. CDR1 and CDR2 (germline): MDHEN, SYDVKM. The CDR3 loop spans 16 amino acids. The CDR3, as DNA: TGTGCCAGCAGCTCAAACATACGACGGGAAAATTCACCCCTCCACTTT. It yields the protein CASSSNIRRENSPLHF. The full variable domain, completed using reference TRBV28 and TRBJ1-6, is DVKVTQSSRYLVKRTGEKVFLECVQDMDHENMFWYRQDPGLGLRLIYFSYDVKMKEKGDIPEGYSVSREKKERFSLILESASTNQTSMYLCASSSNIRRENSPLHFGNGTRLTVT.

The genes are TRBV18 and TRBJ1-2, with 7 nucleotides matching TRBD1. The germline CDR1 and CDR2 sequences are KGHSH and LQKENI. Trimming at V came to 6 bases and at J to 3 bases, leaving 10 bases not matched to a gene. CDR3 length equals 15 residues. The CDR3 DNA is TGTGCCAGCTCCGCAGAGTCAGGGGGGCACTATGGCTACACCTTC. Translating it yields CASSAESGGHYGYTF. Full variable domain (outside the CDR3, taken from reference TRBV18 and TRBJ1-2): NAGVMQNPRHLVRRRGQEARLRCSPMKGHSHVYWYRQLPEEGLKFMVYLQKENIIDESGMPKERFSAEFPKEGPSILRIQQVVRGDSAAYFCASSAESGGHYGYTFGSGTRLTVV.

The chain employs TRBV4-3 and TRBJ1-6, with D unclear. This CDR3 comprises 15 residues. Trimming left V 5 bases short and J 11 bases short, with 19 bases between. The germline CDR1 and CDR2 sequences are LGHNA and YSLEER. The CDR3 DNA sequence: TGCGCCAGCAGCAGTGCAGTACAGCATAAAGCACCCCTCCACTTT. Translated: CASSSAVQHKAPLHF.

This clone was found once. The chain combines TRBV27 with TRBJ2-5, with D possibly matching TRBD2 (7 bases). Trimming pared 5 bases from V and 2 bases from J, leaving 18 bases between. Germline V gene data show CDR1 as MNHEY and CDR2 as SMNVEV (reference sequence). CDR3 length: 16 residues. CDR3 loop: CASSTDQGGGQETQYF. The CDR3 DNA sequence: TGTGCCAGCAGTACCGACCAGGGAGGGGGACAAGAGACCCAGTACTTC.

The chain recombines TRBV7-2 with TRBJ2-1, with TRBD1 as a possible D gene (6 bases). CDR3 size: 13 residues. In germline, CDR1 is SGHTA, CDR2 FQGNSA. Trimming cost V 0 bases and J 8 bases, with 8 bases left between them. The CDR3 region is CASSLAKGDEQFF. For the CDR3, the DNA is TGTGCCAGCAGCTTAGCTAAGGGGGATGAGCAGTTCTTC.

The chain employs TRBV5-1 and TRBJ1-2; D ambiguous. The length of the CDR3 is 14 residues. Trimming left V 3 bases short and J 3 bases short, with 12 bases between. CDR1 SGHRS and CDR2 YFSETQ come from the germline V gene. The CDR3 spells CASSSHLSDYGYTF. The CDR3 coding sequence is TGCGCCAGCAGCTCCCATTTGTCGGACTATGGCTACACCTTC. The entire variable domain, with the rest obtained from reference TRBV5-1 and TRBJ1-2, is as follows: KAGVTQTPRYLIKTRGQQVTLSCSPISGHRSVSWYQQTPGQGLQFLFEYFSETQRNKGNFPGRFSGRQFSNSRSEMNVSTLELGDSALYLCASSSHLSDYGYTFGSGTRLTVV.

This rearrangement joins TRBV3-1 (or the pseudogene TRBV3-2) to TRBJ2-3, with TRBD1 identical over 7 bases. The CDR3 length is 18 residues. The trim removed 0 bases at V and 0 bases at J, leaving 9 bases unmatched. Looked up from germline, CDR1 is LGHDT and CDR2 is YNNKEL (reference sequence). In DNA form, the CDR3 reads TGTGCCAGCAGCCAAGATTCGTCCGAGGGGGCTAGCACAGATACGCAGTATTTT. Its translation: CASSQDSSEGASTDTQYF.

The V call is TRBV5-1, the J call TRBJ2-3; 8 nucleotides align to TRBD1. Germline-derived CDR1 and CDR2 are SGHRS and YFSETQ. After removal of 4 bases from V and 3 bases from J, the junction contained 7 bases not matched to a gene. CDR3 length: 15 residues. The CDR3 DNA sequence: TGCGCCAGCAGCACTGGACAGGGTTCGACAGATACGCAGTATTTT. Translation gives CASSTGQGSTDTQYF.

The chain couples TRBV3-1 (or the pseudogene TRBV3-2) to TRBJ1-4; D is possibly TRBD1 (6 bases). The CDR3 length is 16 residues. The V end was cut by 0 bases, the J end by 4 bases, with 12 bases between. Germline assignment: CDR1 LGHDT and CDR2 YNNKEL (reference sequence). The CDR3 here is CASSQDQRQDNEKLFF. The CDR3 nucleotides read TGTGCCAGCAGCCAAGATCAAAGACAGGATAATGAAAAACTGTTTTTT.